The 9 T cell receptor beta chains presented below share a single source sample, sequenced in a study of blood T cell repertoires in COVID-19. The protocol was immunoSEQ multiplex PCR, while the TCRdb copy is restricted to in-frame clones and leaves out a portion. This sample has 200,000 to 300,000 clones, with 65% to 90% found just once. The sequencing sample was made of peripheral blood. These receptor sequences come from a man in his forties who had recovered from COVID-19.

The rearrangement joins TRBV4-1 to TRBJ1-1; TRBD1 agrees at 9 bases. The CDR3 spans 15 residues. After removal of 2 bases from V and 10 bases from J, the junction contained 11 bases not matched to a gene. Germline CDR1 reads MGHRA; CDR2 reads YSYEKL. The CDR3 protein is CASSQPGTGPTGAFF. The CDR3 DNA is TGCGCCAGCAGCCAACCCGGGACAGGGCCTACGGGAGCTTTCTTT.

The chain uses TRBV4-3 and TRBJ2-3; the D gene is possibly TRBD2 (6 bases). Trimming left V 4 bases short and J 2 bases short, with 16 bases between. CDR1 and CDR2 (germline): LGHNA, YSLEER. The CDR3 covers 16 residues. In DNA, the CDR3 is TGCGCCAGCAGCCTTGCATCGGGAGAAAACACAGATACGCAGTATTTT. Translated: CASSLASGENTDTQYF.

The chain combines TRBV11-2 with TRBJ2-3; D uncertain. CDR3 length: 13 amino acids. Germline CDR1 and CDR2: SGHAT and FQNNGV. The V gene lost 3 bases and the J gene lost 10 bases, with 14 bases spanning the gap. CDR3 amino acids: CASSFDLRHAQYF. The CDR3 nucleotides read TGTGCCAGCAGCTTCGACTTGCGTCATGCGCAGTATTTT.

The chain has TRBV6-5 and TRBJ2-5, with a weak D call TRBD2 (5 bases). From germline, CDR1 is MNHEY and CDR2 SVGAGI. This CDR3 is 13 amino acids long. V was trimmed by 0 bases and J by 3 bases, leaving 5 bases between them. In DNA, the CDR3 is TGTGCCAGCAGTTACTCGCGGGAAGAGACCCAGTACTTC. This gives the protein CASSYSREETQYF.

The CDR3 DNA reads TGTGCCTGGAATTTGGAAGGGGGCGTTCAGCCCCAGCATTTT. Its translation: CAWNLEGGVQPQHF. The chain recombines TRBV30 with TRBJ1-5; TRBD1 aligns across 7 bases. With 4 bases clipped from V and 6 bases from J, the junction kept 9 bases outside the gene matches. This CDR3 spans 14 amino acids. The germline V gene has CDR1 GTSNPN and CDR2 SVGIG (reference sequence).

J is TRBJ2-3 and V is TRBV19, with D possibly matching TRBD1 (5 bases). Germline CDR1 is LNHDA and CDR2 is SQIVND (reference sequence). This CDR3 spans 16 amino acids. V lost 4 bases, J lost 6 bases, and 20 bases lay in between. This CDR3 is CASSTSRTIITDTQYF. In nucleotides, the CDR3 is TGTGCCAGTAGTACATCGAGGACAATTATTACGGATACGCAGTATTTT.

The rearrangement uses TRBV7-2 and TRBJ2-3; 8 bases match TRBD1. The CDR3 runs to 14 residues. With V trimmed by 2 bases and J by 6 bases, 4 bases remained unmatched. Germline CDR1 reads SGHTA; CDR2 reads FQGNSA. The CDR3 protein is CASSLLSGGDTQYF. CDR3 sequence (DNA): TGTGCCAGCAGCTTACTTTCAGGGGGCGATACGCAGTATTTT.

The chain uses TRBV27 and TRBJ2-7; D possibly corresponds to TRBD2 (5 bases). Trimming took 2 bases from V and 0 from J, leaving 8 bases between them. Germline CDR1 MNHEY, CDR2 SMNVEV (reference sequence). The CDR3 extends over 14 amino acids. This CDR3 is CASSLIGGSYEQYF. For the CDR3, the DNA is TGTGCCAGCAGTTTAATCGGAGGCTCCTACGAGCAGTACTTC.

This chain connects TRBV12-5 to TRBJ2-7; D may be TRBD1 (5 bases). The CDR3 consists of 15 residues. The ends were cut back, 0 bases at V and 3 bases at J, with 12 bases in the middle. CDR1 is LGHNT and CDR2 is FRNRAP in the germline V gene. CDR3 sequence (DNA): TGTGCTAGTGGTTTGGTGGCACAGGTTATCTACGAGCAGTACTTC. This translates into CASGLVAQVIYEQYF.